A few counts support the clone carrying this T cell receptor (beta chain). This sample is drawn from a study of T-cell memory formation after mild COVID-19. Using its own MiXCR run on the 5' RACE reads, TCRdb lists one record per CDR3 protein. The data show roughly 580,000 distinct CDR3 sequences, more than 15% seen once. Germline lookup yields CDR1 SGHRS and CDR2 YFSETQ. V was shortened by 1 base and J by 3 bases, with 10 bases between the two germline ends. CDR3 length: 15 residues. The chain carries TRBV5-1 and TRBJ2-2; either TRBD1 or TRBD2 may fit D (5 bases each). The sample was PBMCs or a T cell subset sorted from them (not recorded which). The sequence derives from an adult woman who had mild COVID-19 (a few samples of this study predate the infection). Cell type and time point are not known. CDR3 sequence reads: CASSLLEGHTGELFF. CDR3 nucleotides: TGCGCCAGCAGCTTGCTTGAGGGGCACACCGGGGAGCTGTTTTTT.